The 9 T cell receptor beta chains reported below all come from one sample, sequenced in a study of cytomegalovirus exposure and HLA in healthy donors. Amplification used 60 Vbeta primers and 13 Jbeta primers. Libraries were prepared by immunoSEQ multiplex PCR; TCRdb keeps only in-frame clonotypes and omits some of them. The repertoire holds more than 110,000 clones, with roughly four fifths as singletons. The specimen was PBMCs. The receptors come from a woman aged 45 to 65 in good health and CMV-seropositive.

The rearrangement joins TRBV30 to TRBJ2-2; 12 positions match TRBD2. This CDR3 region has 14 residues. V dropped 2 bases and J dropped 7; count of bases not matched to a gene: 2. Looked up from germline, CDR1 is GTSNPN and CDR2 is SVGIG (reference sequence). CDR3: CAWSTGLAGGELFF. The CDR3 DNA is TGTGCCTGGAGTACGGGACTAGCGGGCGGGGAGCTGTTTTTT.

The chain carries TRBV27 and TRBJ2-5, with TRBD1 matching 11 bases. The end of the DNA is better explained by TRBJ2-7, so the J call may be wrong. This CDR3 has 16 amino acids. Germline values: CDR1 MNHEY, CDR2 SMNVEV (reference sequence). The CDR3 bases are TGTGCCAGCAGAACCGTCGGACAGGGGGCCCGCTACGAGCAGTACTTC. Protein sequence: CASRTVGQGARYEQYF.

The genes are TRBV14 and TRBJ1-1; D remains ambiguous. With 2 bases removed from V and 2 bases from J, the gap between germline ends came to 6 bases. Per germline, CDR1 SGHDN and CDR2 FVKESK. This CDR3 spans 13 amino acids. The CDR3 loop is CASSQSINTEAFF. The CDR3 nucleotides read TGTGCCAGCAGCCAATCAATTAACACTGAAGCTTTCTTT.

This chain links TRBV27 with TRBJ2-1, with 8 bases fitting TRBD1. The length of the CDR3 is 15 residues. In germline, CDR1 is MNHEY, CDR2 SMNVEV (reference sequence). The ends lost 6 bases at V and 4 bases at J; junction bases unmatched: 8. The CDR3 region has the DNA TGTGCCAGCAGCGCGGGGACAGGTACTTACAATGAGCAGTTCTTC. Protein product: CASSAGTGTYNEQFF.

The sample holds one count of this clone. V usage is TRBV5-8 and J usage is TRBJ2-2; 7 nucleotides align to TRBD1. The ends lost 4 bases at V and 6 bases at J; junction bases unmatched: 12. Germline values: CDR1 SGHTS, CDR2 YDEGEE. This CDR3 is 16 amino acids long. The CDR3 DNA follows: TGTGCCAGCAGCCTACGGCACAGGGGTGAGGCCGGGGAGCTGTTTTTT. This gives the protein CASSLRHRGEAGELFF. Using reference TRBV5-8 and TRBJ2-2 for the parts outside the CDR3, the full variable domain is EAGVTQSPTHLIKTRGQQATLRCSPISGHTSVYWYQQALGLGLQFLLWYDEGEERNRGNFPPRFSGRQFPNYSSELNVNALELEDSALYLCASSLRHRGEAGELFFGEGSRLTVL.

The CDR3 sequence: CASSLTGTGWGEQYF. CDR3 in DNA: TGTGCCAGCAGCTTAACGGGGACAGGGTGGGGCGAGCAGTACTTC. The rearrangement joins TRBV7-8 to TRBJ2-7, with TRBD1 matching 9 bases. Looked up from germline, CDR1 is SGHVS and CDR2 is FQNEAQ. CDR3 size: 15 residues. Losses at the gene ends were 2 bases for V and 6 bases for J; bases not matched to a gene: 8.

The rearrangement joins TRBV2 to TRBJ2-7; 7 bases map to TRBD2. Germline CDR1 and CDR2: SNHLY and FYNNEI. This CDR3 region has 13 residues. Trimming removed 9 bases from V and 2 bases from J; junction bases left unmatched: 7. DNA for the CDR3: TGTGCCAGTCGACGGGGGGACCCCTACGAGCAGTACTTC. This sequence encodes CASRRGDPYEQYF.

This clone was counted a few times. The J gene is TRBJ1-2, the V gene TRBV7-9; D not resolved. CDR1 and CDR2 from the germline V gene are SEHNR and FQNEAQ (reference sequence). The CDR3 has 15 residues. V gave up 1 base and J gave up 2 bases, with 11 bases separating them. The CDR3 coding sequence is TGTGCCAGCAGCTTAGAAATTGCGGAGAACTATGGCTACACCTTC. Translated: CASSLEIAENYGYTF.

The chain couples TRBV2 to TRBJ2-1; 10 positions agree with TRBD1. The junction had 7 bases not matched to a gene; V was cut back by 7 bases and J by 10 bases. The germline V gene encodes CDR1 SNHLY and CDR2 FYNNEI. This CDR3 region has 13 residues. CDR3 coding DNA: TGTGCCAGCACCCGACAGGGGGCAGGAGAGCAGTTCTTC. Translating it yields CASTRQGAGEQFF.